This paragraph covers one T cell receptor beta chain sequence. Its target is not known. The data were obtained in a study of siplizumab effects on memory and regulatory T cells. Points from the study as a whole: Among sequences traceable to unstimulated CD4+ memory cells, alloreactive ones were significantly reduced by siplizumab.

Profiling relied on immunoSEQ multiplex PCR, and the TCRdb table lists in-frame clones only, not all of them. The profile shows about 13,000 clones, about 40% of them singletons. Cells from the mixed lymphocyte reaction underwent coculture for under 7 days at 37 degrees C. V was clipped by 3 bases and J by 7 bases, with 6 bases between them. The germline gives CDR1 SEHNR, CDR2 FQNEAQ (reference sequence). The CDR3 sequence is 11 residues long. The sample consisted of CFSE-low (dividing) CD8+ T cells sorted from an allogeneic mixed lymphocyte reaction. This TCR came from a human donor in good health; the cells came from an allogeneic mixed lymphocyte reaction. J is TRBJ1-2 and V is TRBV7-9; D ambiguous. CDR3 DNA: TGTGCCAGCAGCTTTGGGGTTGGCTACACCTTC. Its protein is CASSFGVGYTF.